Each of the 25 T cell receptor beta chains below was sequenced from the same sample in a study of Ad26.COV2.S vaccination and SARS-CoV-2 variants. Sequencing used immunoSEQ multiplex PCR; TCRdb keeps in-frame clones, though not all of them. Among 350,000 to 450,000 clones listed, around 92% were seen once. Indicated treatment: around 19 received Ad26.COV2.S at low or high dose, single or two shots; about 5 received placebo; per-sample allocation not given. It was on day 63 after the first vaccine or placebo injection that samples were taken. Sequenced material: peripheral blood, taken in a trial of Ad26.COV2.S vaccine versus placebo. The origin of the receptors is a person aged 18-60 years who received the Ad26.COV2.S COVID-19 vaccine or a placebo.

The gene calls are TRBV27 and TRBJ1-1; no definite D call. Trimming removed 1 base at V and 6 bases at J, with 18 bases between. Germline CDR1 is MNHEY and CDR2 is SMNVEV (reference sequence). This CDR3 comprises 16 residues. In nucleotides, the CDR3 is TGTGCCAGCAGTTTATGGGCTACTTTGGATAGCGCTGAAGCTTTCTTT. This codes for CASSLWATLDSAEAFF.

The rearrangement links TRBV12-3 or TRBV12-4 to TRBJ1-1; D gene ambiguous. With 6 bases removed from V and 8 bases from J, the gap between germline ends came to 7 bases. The CDR3 totals 10 residues. The CDR3 DNA follows: TGTGCCAGCAGGCAGAGGGAAGCTTTCTTT. Its translation: CASRQREAFF.

The genes are TRBV28 and TRBJ2-5; 15 bases match TRBD2. Trimming took 7 bases from V and 7 from J; bases not matched to a gene: 19. Germline CDR1 reads MDHEN; CDR2 reads SYDVKM. This CDR3 is built from 19 residues. The CDR3 reads CASIQGLAGGSVFLGTQYF. In DNA form, the CDR3 reads TGTGCCAGCATCCAAGGACTAGCGGGGGGGTCTGTCTTCTTAGGGACCCAGTACTTC. The complete variable domain, with remaining parts taken from reference TRBV28 and TRBJ2-5, reads DVKVTQSSRYLVKRTGEKVFLECVQDMDHENMFWYRQDPGLGLRLIYFSYDVKMKEKGDIPEGYSVSREKKERFSLILESASTNQTSMYLCASIQGLAGGSVFLGTQYFGPGTRLLVL.

This chain links TRBV11-2 with TRBJ2-3, with TRBD2 matching over 11 bases. Trimming removed 7 bases from V and 1 base from J; junction bases left unmatched: 10. The CDR3 is 17 amino acids. CDR1 and CDR2 (germline): SGHAT, FQNNGV. CDR3 sequence: CASTLLAGGRGTDTQYF. The CDR3 DNA reads TGTGCCAGCACTCTCTTAGCGGGGGGGCGAGGCACAGATACGCAGTATTTT.

V and J are TRBV10-3 and TRBJ1-6, with TRBD1 as a possible D gene (5 bases). Germline CDR1 reads ENHRY; CDR2 reads SYGVKD. The V gene lost 2 bases and the J gene lost 9 bases, with 23 bases spanning the gap. CDR3 size: 18 residues. CDR3: CAISEARAEGVRTSPLHF. The CDR3 nucleotides are TGTGCCATCAGTGAGGCTAGGGCAGAAGGGGTTAGAACTTCACCCCTCCACTTT.

The chain couples TRBV29-1 to TRBJ2-5, with TRBD2 matching 12 bases. Per the germline V gene, CDR1 is SQVTM and CDR2 is ANQGSEA. Losses at the gene ends were 4 bases for V and 7 bases for J; bases not matched to a gene: 4. The CDR3 is 13 residues long. The CDR3 sequence is CSVGLAGAGTQYF. The CDR3 region has the DNA TGCAGCGTTGGACTAGCGGGGGCTGGGACCCAGTACTTC. The whole variable domain, filled in from reference TRBV29-1 and TRBJ2-5, reads SAVISQKPSRDICQRGTSLTIQCQVDSQVTMMFWYRQQPGQSLTLIATANQGSEATYESGFVIDKFPISRPNLTFSTLTVSNMSPEDSSIYLCSVGLAGAGTQYFGPGTRLLVL.

The chain joins TRBV19 to TRBJ2-7; 9 bases are a match to TRBD1. Germline V gene sequence: CDR1 LNHDA, CDR2 SQIVND (reference sequence). The CDR3 loop spans 12 amino acids. J was trimmed by 2 bases and V by 9 bases; bases with no gene match: 2. The CDR3 DNA is TGTGCCAGATGGACAGGGGCCTACGAGCAGTACTTC. Encoded protein: CARWTGAYEQYF.

This clone was counted once. J is TRBJ2-7 and V is TRBV11-2, with unresolved D. Germline-derived CDR1 and CDR2 are SGHAT and FQNNGV. CDR3 length equals 13 residues. V lost 3 bases, J lost 0 bases, and 6 bases lay in between. The CDR3 sequence is CASSFFPSYEQYF. CDR3 nucleotide sequence: TGTGCCAGCAGCTTCTTCCCCTCCTACGAGCAGTACTTC.

The chain combines TRBV18 with TRBJ1-2, with D perhaps TRBD1 (5 bases). This CDR3 is built from 15 residues. The V gene lost 3 bases and the J gene lost 2 bases, with 13 bases spanning the gap. Germline CDR1 is KGHSH and CDR2 is LQKENI. The CDR3: CASSPTVGPNYGYTF. The CDR3, as DNA: TGTGCCAGCTCACCGACAGTGGGCCCCAACTATGGCTACACCTTC.

The J gene is TRBJ1-1, the V gene TRBV3-1 (or the pseudogene TRBV3-2); no firm D call. This CDR3 is built from 11 residues. Per germline, CDR1 LGHDT and CDR2 YNNKEL (reference sequence). The ends were cut back, 8 bases at V and 5 bases at J, with 9 bases in the middle. This chain's CDR3 is CASYMGTEAFF. CDR3 bases: TGTGCCAGCTATATGGGGACTGAAGCTTTCTTT.

The rearrangement uses TRBV5-1 and TRBJ1-2, with D unclear. CDR1 and CDR2 from the germline V gene are SGHRS and YFSETQ. The CDR3 length is 13 residues. Trimming shortened V by 0 bases and J by 6 bases, and 9 bases separated the two germline ends. CDR3 DNA sequence: TGCGCCAGCAGCTTGGGGCCCGGGGATGGCTACACCTTC. This encodes CASSLGPGDGYTF.

The chain has TRBV4-3 and TRBJ1-4, with TRBD1 matching over 7 bases. V lost 1 base to trimming and J lost 3 bases; unmatched junction nucleotides: 5. Looked up from germline, CDR1 is LGHNA and CDR2 is YSLEER. The CDR3 contains 16 residues. The CDR3 sequence: CASSQARQGSNEKLFF. CDR3 nucleotide sequence: TGCGCCAGCAGCCAAGCCCGACAGGGATCTAATGAAAAACTGTTTTTT.

This sequence joins TRBV14 and TRBJ2-5; 9 bases agree with TRBD2. V lost 3 bases, J lost 5 bases, and 13 bases stayed unmatched. The CDR3 length is 17 residues. Germline V CDR1 and CDR2: SGHDN, FVKESK. The CDR3 DNA reads TGTGCCAGCAGCCACAGACTAGCGGAACACCCTTCGGAGACCCAGTACTTC. Protein: CASSHRLAEHPSETQYF.

The chain has TRBV11-2 and TRBJ2-7, with 9 bases fitting TRBD1. Trimming cost V 4 bases and J 3 bases; bases outside gene matches: 7. Germline values: CDR1 SGHAT, CDR2 FQNNGV. The CDR3 consists of 15 residues. CDR3 in amino acids: CASSSNRGRVYEQYF. Written as DNA, the CDR3 is TGTGCCAGCAGCTCAAACAGGGGGCGAGTCTACGAGCAGTACTTC.

The chain employs TRBV5-1 and TRBJ1-5; D call uncertain. This CDR3 contains 20 residues. Trimming removed 4 bases from V and 0 bases from J, with 26 bases in between. In germline, CDR1 is SGHRS, CDR2 YFSETQ. CDR3 DNA: TGCGCCAGCAGCCCCGAAGGTAGGACGCCGCCCGGCCTTAGCAATCAGCCCCAGCATTTT. It yields the protein CASSPEGRTPPGLSNQPQHF.

The chain joins TRBV28 to TRBJ2-3; 8 bases match TRBD2. This CDR3 comprises 14 residues. Germline CDR1 MDHEN, CDR2 SYDVKM. The V and J ends lost 5 bases and 3 bases, in that order; junction bases with no gene match: 4. The CDR3 DNA is TGTGCCAGCAGTCTGGGACTAGTTACAGATACGCAGTATTTT. Translated, it gives CASSLGLVTDTQYF.

The V call is TRBV6-5, the J call TRBJ1-6; 7 bases are shared with TRBD1. V was clipped by 0 bases and J by 10 bases; unmatched bases: 6. The CDR3 length is 15 residues. Germline-derived CDR1 and CDR2 are MNHEY and SVGAGI. The CDR3 nucleotides are TGTGCCAGCAGTTACTCTACAGGGGTGCAGTCACCCCTCCACTTT. Protein product: CASSYSTGVQSPLHF.

The V and J genes are TRBV9 and TRBJ2-2, with TRBD2 as a possible D gene (5 bases). The CDR3 totals 16 residues. Germline CDR1 and CDR2: SGDLS and YYNGEE. The ends were cut back, 3 bases at V and 2 bases at J, with 14 bases in the middle. This CDR3 is CASSAGLGSNTGELFF. The CDR3 region has the DNA TGTGCCAGCAGCGCCGGGTTAGGGAGTAACACCGGGGAGCTGTTTTTT. The whole variable domain, remainder taken from reference TRBV9 and TRBJ2-2, is DSGVTQTPKHLITATGQRVTLRCSPRSGDLSVYWYQQSLDQGLQFLIQYYNGEERAKGNILERFSAQQFPDLHSELNLSSLELGDSALYFCASSAGLGSNTGELFFGEGSRLTVL.

This chain uses TRBV6-5 with TRBJ1-2; tentatively, D is TRBD1 (6 bases). The ends were cut back, 5 bases at V and 1 base at J, with 14 bases in the middle. CDR1 is MNHEY and CDR2 is SVGAGI in the germline V gene. The CDR3 runs 15 residues. CDR3 loop: CASSLRTVVNYGYTF. DNA of the CDR3: TGTGCCAGCAGTCTACGGACAGTTGTTAACTATGGCTACACCTTC.

This chain links TRBV6-2 or TRBV6-3 with TRBJ2-3, with TRBD2 matching 7 bases. This CDR3 contains 14 residues. Germline V lookup: CDR1 MNHEY, CDR2 SVGEGT. Trimming cost V 5 bases and J 2 bases; bases outside gene matches: 4. CDR3: CASSSGAITDTQYF. CDR3 sequence (DNA): TGTGCCAGCAGTAGCGGGGCTATCACAGATACGCAGTATTTT.

The chain links TRBV18 to TRBJ2-1; 12 bases align to TRBD2. CDR1 and CDR2 (germline): KGHSH, LQKENI. The CDR3 is 18 amino acids. V gave up 3 bases and J gave up 4 bases; unmatched junction bases: 10. The CDR3 here is CASSPSPSGGARYNEQFF. In nucleotides, the CDR3 is TGTGCCAGCTCACCCTCCCCTAGCGGGGGGGCTCGGTACAATGAGCAGTTCTTC.

The chain carries TRBV19 and TRBJ2-1, with TRBD1 identical over 9 bases. The germline V gene encodes CDR1 LNHDA and CDR2 SQIVND (reference sequence). V was clipped by 4 bases and J by 4 bases; unmatched bases: 5. The CDR3 has 15 amino acids. CDR3 region: CASSTTGGAYNEQFF. In DNA, the CDR3 is TGTGCCAGTAGTACAACAGGGGGCGCTTACAATGAGCAGTTCTTC.

The gene calls are TRBV19 and TRBJ1-1; no definite D call. Germline V gene data show CDR1 as LNHDA and CDR2 as SQIVND (reference sequence). V lost 8 bases and J lost 1, with 20 bases in between. This CDR3 spans 16 amino acids. CDR3 nucleotides: TGTGCCAGTCAACTACTGGCCGGCCTCCGGAACACTGAAGCTTTCTTT. Encoded protein: CASQLLAGLRNTEAFF.

This clone was detected once. The V call is TRBV7-9, the J call TRBJ2-7; no clear D. The ends were cut back, 2 bases at V and 1 base at J, with 9 bases in the middle. The CDR3 is 14 amino acids. Germline CDR1 SEHNR, CDR2 FQNEAQ (reference sequence). For the CDR3, the DNA is TGTGCCAGCAGCTTAAGTCTCCATTCCTACGAGCAGTACTTC. Translated, it gives CASSLSLHSYEQYF.

This sequence joins TRBV5-4 and TRBJ2-1; the D gene is possibly TRBD2 (7 bases). The CDR3 extends over 15 amino acids. From germline, CDR1 is SGHNT and CDR2 YYREEE (reference sequence). V was trimmed by 2 bases and J by 4 bases, leaving 13 bases between them. CDR3 DNA sequence: TGTGCCAGCAGCTTTCTGGGGGGGCCATACAATGAGCAGTTCTTC. Residues: CASSFLGGPYNEQFF. Full variable domain (rest looked up from reference TRBV5-4 and TRBJ2-1): ETGVTQSPTHLIKTRGQQVTLRCSSQSGHNTVSWYQQALGQGPQFIFQYYREEENGRGNFPPRFSGLQFPNYSSELNVNALELDDSALYLCASSFLGGPYNEQFFGPGTRLTVL.